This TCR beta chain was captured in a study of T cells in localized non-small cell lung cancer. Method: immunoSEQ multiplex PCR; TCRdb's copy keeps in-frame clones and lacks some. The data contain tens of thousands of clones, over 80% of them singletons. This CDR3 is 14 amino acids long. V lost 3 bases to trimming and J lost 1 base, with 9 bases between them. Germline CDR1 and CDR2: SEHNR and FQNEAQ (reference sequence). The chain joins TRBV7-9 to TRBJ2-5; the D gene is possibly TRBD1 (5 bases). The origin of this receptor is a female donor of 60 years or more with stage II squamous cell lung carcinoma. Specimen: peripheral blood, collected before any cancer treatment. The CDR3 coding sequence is TGTGCCAGCAGCTTTGCAGGGTCCCAAGAGACCCAGTACTTC. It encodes CASSFAGSQETQYF.